These 18 T cell receptor beta chains came from one sample sequenced in a study of blood T cells in healthy people across ages (dated by TCRdb to 2015 to 2017). The method was 5' RACE. TCRdb shows the sequencer as Illumina HiSeq 2500. A second PCR of roughly 7 to 12 cycles was performed with a sample-barcoded 5' primer and a J-beta primer mix. TCRdb handled the public reads itself, with Q25 trimming in fastp and clone calling in MiXCR, and kept productive beta chains. Entries are consolidated by CDR3 protein sequence, retaining the most common genes and DNA. The sample table holds 600,000 or so distinct CDR3 sequences, of which 25% to 30% were seen once. Less than 20% of the sample is taken by the ten largest. The sample was blood. The origin of the receptors is a woman aged 80 or over in good health.

This clonotype was counted between two and nine times. This may come from a read error, since a much larger clone is one base off. The chain uses TRBV7-9 and TRBJ2-1; possibly TRBD2 for D (6 bases). V was shortened by 5 bases and J by 13 bases, with 15 bases between the two germline ends. This CDR3 is 12 amino acids long. Germline values: CDR1 SEHNR, CDR2 FQNEAQ (reference sequence). In DNA form, the CDR3 reads TGTGCCAGCAGCCCGGGGGACGAGACCCAGTTCTTC. Its protein is CASSPGDETQFF.

This clonotype was seen at least ten times. This chain uses TRBV29-1 with TRBJ1-1, with TRBD1 identical over 7 bases. The CDR3 totals 13 residues. Germline loops: CDR1 SQVTM, CDR2 ANQGSEA. Trimming cost V 5 bases and J 1 base; bases outside gene matches: 4. The chain's CDR3 is CSVSNRGNTEAFF. DNA for the CDR3: TGCAGCGTTAGTAACAGGGGGAACACTGAAGCTTTCTTT.

The sample holds one count of this clonotype. The chain is built from TRBV6-2 or TRBV6-3 and TRBJ2-2, with 10 nucleotides matching TRBD1. The CDR3 consists of 18 residues. The germline V gene encodes CDR1 MNHEY and CDR2 SVGEGT. The trim removed 2 bases at V and 4 bases at J, leaving 10 bases unmatched. The CDR3 region has the DNA TGTGCCAGCAGTTACCCTCGGGACAGGGGACGGGTCACCGGGGAGCTGTTTTTT. Protein product: CASSYPRDRGRVTGELFF.

With respect to this clonotype: A clone one base away is much larger, so this may be a read error. The chain employs TRBV6-2 or TRBV6-3 and TRBJ1-4; D is possibly TRBD1 (5 bases). The V gene lost 10 bases and the J gene lost 3 bases, with 18 bases spanning the gap. CDR3 length: 15 amino acids. Germline loops: CDR1 MNHEY, CDR2 SVGEGT. The CDR3 coding sequence is TGTGCCAACATCAACGACGGGACGCCTAATGAAAAACTGTTTTTT. Its translation: CANINDGTPNEKLFF.

This clonotype has at least ten counts. The V gene is TRBV9, the J gene TRBJ2-7, with a tentative D call TRBD2 (5 bases). The germline V gene encodes CDR1 SGDLS and CDR2 YYNGEE. Trimming pared 5 bases from V and 0 bases from J, leaving 18 bases between. The CDR3 runs to 16 residues. The CDR3 DNA sequence: TGTGCCAGCAGTGAGGAGGACTGGTCGAGCTCCTACGAGCAGTACTTC. Its translation: CASSEEDWSSSYEQYF.

The rearrangement uses TRBV12-3 or TRBV12-4 and TRBJ1-6, with D possibly being TRBD1 (5 bases). The CDR3 sequence is 15 residues long. Trimming left V 5 bases short and J 7 bases short, with 15 bases between. CDR3 loop: CASSPGTGGNSPLHF. In DNA, the CDR3 is TGTGCCAGCAGTCCTGGGACGGGCGGGAATTCACCCCTCCACTTT.

This clonotype was recorded many times. The chain carries TRBV30 and TRBJ1-5; D is ambiguous. The germline V gene encodes CDR1 GTSNPN and CDR2 SVGIG (reference sequence). The CDR3 contains 15 residues. Deletions cut 3 bases from V and 6 bases from J, with 18 bases between. The CDR3 coding sequence is TGTGCCTGGAGCGCAACCCGCCCTCTTGCTCAGCCCCAGCATTTT. Its translation is CAWSATRPLAQPQHF.

This chain connects TRBV7-9 to TRBJ2-6, with D possibly matching TRBD1 (6 bases). Germline V CDR1 and CDR2: SEHNR, FQNEAQ (reference sequence). Between the trimmed V and J ends, which lost 6 bases and 2 bases, there was a span of 20 bases. The CDR3 covers 18 residues. CDR3 nucleotide sequence: TGTGCCAGCAGTGGTGGGACATGGACCTCTACTGGGGCCAACGTCCTGACTTTC. Protein: CASSGGTWTSTGANVLTF.

The chain combines TRBV7-3 with TRBJ2-4, with 10 nucleotides matching TRBD2. V lost 5 bases and J lost 13; bases outside the gene matches: 14. The CDR3 covers 15 residues. From germline, CDR1 is SGHTA and CDR2 FQGTGA. The DNA for the CDR3 is TGTGCCAGCAGCCAAAGCGGGGGGGTCAACAATGAGCAGTACTTC. Amino acid sequence: CASSQSGGVNNEQYF.

This clonotype occurred once. An end of the junction differs from the germline gene, which may be a read error. The chain employs TRBV30 and TRBJ1-2; 10 bases align to TRBD1. Germline-derived CDR1 and CDR2 are GTSNPN and SVGIG (reference sequence). The CDR3 sequence is 14 residues long. The CDR3 protein is CACRDRGLAYGYTF. The CDR3 nucleotides are TGTGCCTGCAGGGACAGGGGACTAGCCTATGGTTACACCTTC.

Remarks on this clonotype: This may come from a read error, since a much larger clone is one base off. V is TRBV9 and J is TRBJ1-2; D not resolved. V was shortened by 3 bases and J by 5 bases, with 17 bases between the two germline ends. Germline CDR1 SGDLS, CDR2 YYNGEE. The CDR3 extends over 15 amino acids. The CDR3 bases are TGTGCCAGCAGCGCCGAGACAAGGAGGATGTATGGCTACACCTTC. Translating gives CASSAETRRMYGYTF.

This clonotype was seen only a few times. This could be a read error, since a much larger clone is one nucleotide away. V usage is TRBV20-1 and J usage is TRBJ2-7, with D unresolved. V was pared by 2 bases and J by 6 bases, with 20 bases between. This CDR3 contains 15 residues. The germline V gene has CDR1 DFQATT and CDR2 SNEGSKA (reference sequence). The CDR3 sequence: CSARPFAGRVVEQYF. CDR3 nucleotide sequence: TGCAGTGCTAGACCCTTCGCAGGTCGGGTGGTCGAGCAGTACTTC.

This clonotype occurred a few times. The chain joins TRBV5-1 to TRBJ1-1; D is perhaps TRBD1 (5 bases). The V and J ends lost 0 bases and 5 bases respectively, with 11 bases between them. Germline V gene data show CDR1 as SGHRS and CDR2 as YFSETQ. The CDR3 consists of 14 residues. The CDR3 protein is CASSLEAGSTEAFF. CDR3 DNA: TGCGCCAGCAGCTTGGAGGCAGGGAGTACTGAAGCTTTCTTT.

Of note for this clonotype: One end of the junction is discordant with germline, which a read error may explain. The CDR3 DNA is TGTGCCAGCAGTTACCGCCCGGGACGGGAAAAACGGTTTTTT. Translated: CASSYRPGREKRFF. J is TRBJ1-4 and V is TRBV12-3 or TRBV12-4, with a tentative D call TRBD1 (5 bases). This CDR3 has 14 residues.

J is TRBJ2-1 and V is TRBV12-3 or TRBV12-4; D is perhaps TRBD2 (5 bases). Trimming cost V 4 bases and J 10 bases, with 14 bases left between them. The CDR3 loop spans 13 amino acids. Here the CDR3 DNA reads TGTGCCAGCAGTTCGGACGGATGCGGGGAGCAGTTCTTC. As protein: CASSSDGCGEQFF.

This clonotype showed up many times. V is TRBV7-9 and J is TRBJ1-2; 8 bases align to TRBD1. V lost 4 bases, J lost 2 bases, and 6 bases stayed unmatched. The CDR3 covers 15 residues. Germline V lookup: CDR1 SEHNR, CDR2 FQNEAQ (reference sequence). CDR3 DNA: TGTGCCAGCAGCTCGGTGGCAGGGGGCAACTATGGCTACACCTTC. Translation gives CASSSVAGGNYGYTF.

This clonotype was observed at least ten times. The V gene is TRBV6-1, the J gene TRBJ2-4; a weak D match, TRBD1 (5 bases). CDR3 size: 15 residues. The germline V and J ends were trimmed by 3 bases and 5 bases, with 14 bases remaining between them. CDR1 is MNHNS and CDR2 is SASEGT in the germline V gene. CDR3 sequence (DNA): TGTGCCAGCAGTGAGCAGGGAAAATCCGAAAACATTCAGTACTTC. This sequence encodes CASSEQGKSENIQYF.

This clonotype came up many times. The V and J genes are TRBV6-5 and TRBJ2-2; unclear D gene. CDR1 is MNHEY, CDR2 SVGAGI, per germline. CDR3 length equals 15 residues. Trimming cost V 2 bases and J 3 bases, with 10 bases left between them. The CDR3 DNA is TGTGCCAGCAGTTACACGGATGGTGACACCGGGGAGCTGTTTTTT. Translation: CASSYTDGDTGELFF.